This T cell receptor beta chain stems from a study of shared clonotypes between healthy human individuals. Study background: The plates for each donor numbered three CD4 naive, three CD4 memory, two CD8 naive and one CD8 memory.

As regards this clone: A read error may explain this, as a much larger clone is one base away. Other DNA sequences in the sample encode the same CDR3.

This CDR3 region has 12 residues. Trimming removed 1 base at V and 3 bases at J, with 4 bases between. The germline V gene encodes CDR1 SGHVS and CDR2 FQNEAQ. Assay used: immunoSEQ multiplex PCR; TCRdb lists only in-frame clones, some missing. The table includes millions of clones, approximately 95% detected once. Naive CD8 cells comprised CD45RO-negative, CCR7-positively selected cells, excluding terminally differentiated effector memory CD45RA+ cells. Sequenced input: naive CD8+ T cells sorted from blood. The TCR sequence derives from a young man in good health. V is TRBV7-8 and J is TRBJ2-7; D not certain. CDR3 sequence: CASSLGSYEQYF. DNA for the CDR3: TGTGCCAGCAGCTTAGGCAGCTACGAGCAGTACTTC.